This T cell receptor (beta chain) was retrieved from a study of blood T cell repertoires in COVID-19. Produced via immunoSEQ multiplex PCR; TCRdb's table is partial and in-frame only. The table has about 160,000 clones, about 77% seen once. Trimming took off 3 bases at V and 5 bases at J, with 14 bases between the two ends. The length of the CDR3 is 14 residues. CDR1 and CDR2 (germline): SGHNT, YENEEA. This clone turned up a few times. This sequence was found in a woman of 80 years or more with acute or convalescent COVID-19. V gene TRBV11-3 combines with J gene TRBJ2-7; D possibly corresponds to TRBD2 (5 bases). Material for sequencing was peripheral blood. The CDR3 loop is CASSLGGSSHEQYF. CDR3 DNA: TGTGCCAGCAGCTTGGGCGGGTCTTCCCACGAGCAGTACTTC.